A selection of T cell receptor beta chains follows, all from one sample in a study of radiation and T cells in renal cell carcinoma. Using immunoSEQ multiplex PCR, the repertoire was profiled, and TCRdb retains in-frame clones only, with some absent. The table lists under 150,000 clones, around four fifths of them singletons. The sample consisted of blood, taken from a patient whose treatment included radiotherapy and nephrectomy. Receptor source: an older woman with renal cell carcinoma. Each CDR3 is given with its conserved first and last residue. A D gene is named only where the DNA matches it firmly. Only part of the rows carry a size: once, few, many, or a class if the clone is expanded.

V gene	J gene	D gene	clone size	CDR3 DNA	CDR3 protein
TRBV30	TRBJ1-2	TRBD1	once	TGTGCCTGGGGGGACAGGGCAGCTAACTATGGCTACACCTTC	CAWGDRAANYGYTF
TRBV6-5	TRBJ2-7	-	-	TGTGCCAGCGCCAAATCCTACGAGCAGTACTTC	CASAKSYEQYF
TRBV11-2	TRBJ1-2	-	few	TGTGCCAGCAGTTCGGGGTCTACGCCGGGGGGCTACACCTTC	CASSSGSTPGGYTF
TRBV28	TRBJ2-7	TRBD1	-	TGTGCCAGCAGAACTTCCCTGGGACAGGGGCAATACGAGCAGTACTTC	CASRTSLGQGQYEQYF
TRBV10-2	TRBJ2-7	-	-	TGCGCCAGCAGCCCCGGGGAGCTGAGGGAGCAGTACTTC	CASSPGELREQYF
TRBV15	TRBJ2-7	-	-	TGTGCCACCAGCAGACGAGGGGGGGAGGACGAGCAGTACTTC	CATSRRGGEDEQYF
TRBV9	TRBJ2-7	TRBD2	-	TGTGCCAGCAGCTCTGGGACTAGCGGAAGCTCCTACGAGCAGTACTTC	CASSSGTSGSSYEQYF
TRBV4-1	TRBJ2-3	-	-	TGCGCCAGCAGCCAAAGAGGGGGGGGACACCTCCCAGATACGCAGTATTTT	CASSQRGGGHLPDTQYF
TRBV7-2	TRBJ1-2	-	-	TGTGCCAGCAGCCAAGACGGGGGGATGGGCTATGGCTACACCTTC	CASSQDGGMGYGYTF
TRBV9	TRBJ2-7	-	-	TGTGCCAGCAGCGTAGCCACAGGAGGGTACGAGCAGTACTTC	CASSVATGGYEQYF
TRBV14	TRBJ2-7	TRBD1	-	TGTGCCAGCAGCCAATTTGACAGGGGCGAGCAGTACTTC	CASSQFDRGEQYF
TRBV19	TRBJ2-1	-	-	TGTGCCAGTAGTATCCCGGGACTGGGACCCTACAATGAGCAGTTCTTC	CASSIPGLGPYNEQFF
TRBV5-1	TRBJ2-5	TRBD2	-	TGCGCCAGCACTCAGCGGGGGGACCAAGAGACCCAGTACTTC	CASTQRGDQETQYF
TRBV19	TRBJ2-2	-	-	TGTGCCAGTAGTGGCCAGATCTTTCCGAACACCGGGGAGCTGTTTTTT	CASSGQIFPNTGELFF
TRBV9	TRBJ2-3	-	once	TGTGCCAGCAGCGTTCTCGGAACTGCCCACGATACGCAGTATTTT	CASSVLGTAHDTQYF
TRBV5-1	TRBJ1-2	TRBD1	few	TGCGCCAGCATAGACGACAGGGGCGGCTATGGCTACACCTTC	CASIDDRGGYGYTF
TRBV29-1	TRBJ1-2	-	-	TGCAGCGTTACCGTTTTGGACAGCAACTATGGCTACACCTTC	CSVTVLDSNYGYTF
TRBV29-1	TRBJ2-1	-	-	TGCAGCGCCCGCGAGAGGGACATCGAGCAGTTCTTC	CSARERDIEQFF
TRBV4-1	TRBJ1-2	-	few	TGCGCCAGCAGCCAACAGGGTCTCGGTAACTATGGCTACACCTTC	CASSQQGLGNYGYTF
TRBV28	TRBJ2-7	TRBD2	-	TGTGCCAGCAGTTTGGTAGCGGGAGACAACGAGCAGTACTTC	CASSLVAGDNEQYF
TRBV15	TRBJ1-1	-	-	TGTGCCACCAGCAGAGGTGGTCACAGACTGAACACTGAAGCTTTCTTT	CATSRGGHRLNTEAFF
TRBV5-1	TRBJ2-1	-	once	TGCGCCAGCAGCTGGGCCGAAAACAATGAGCAGTTCTTC	CASSWAENNEQFF
TRBV7-9	TRBJ2-3	-	once	TGTGCCAGCAGCTTTGGGTCTAGCGAGCGCACAGATACGCAGTATTTT	CASSFGSSERTDTQYF
TRBV2	TRBJ2-7	TRBD2	-	TGTGCCAGCTTTAAGGGGAGGGAGGACTCCTACGAGCAGTACTTC	CASFKGREDSYEQYF
TRBV5-1	TRBJ1-1	-	few	TGCGCCAGCAGCTTGGCGTCTTCGAACACTGAAGCTTTCTTT	CASSLASSNTEAFF
TRBV6-1	TRBJ2-2	-	-	TGTGCCAGCAGTGCGATGAACACCGGGGAGCTGTTTTTT	CASSAMNTGELFF
TRBV4-2	TRBJ2-7	TRBD1	-	TGTGCCAGCAGCCAAGAAGAAGGGACAGGGACTGGCGAGCAGTACTTC	CASSQEEGTGTGEQYF
TRBV6-6	TRBJ1-4	TRBD1	-	TGTGCCAGCATCAGACAGGGAACTAATGAAAAACTGTTTTTT	CASIRQGTNEKLFF
TRBV5-6	TRBJ2-7	-	once	TGTGCCAGCAGCTTGATCTCACCTACCTACGAGCAGTACTTC	CASSLISPTYEQYF
TRBV18	TRBJ2-4	-	many	TGTGCCAGCTCACCATTCCCACAGGGAACTTTAGCCAAAAACATTCAGTACTTC	CASSPFPQGTLAKNIQYF
TRBV6-4	TRBJ1-2	TRBD1	-	TGTGCCAGCAGTGCCTCGGGGACAGCTAGAAACTATGGCTACACCTTC	CASSASGTARNYGYTF
TRBV7-3	TRBJ2-7	TRBD2	-	TGTGCCAGCAGCTTAAGGCCCTTTATGGGAGCGGGAGGCCCCTACGAGCAGTACTTC	CASSLRPFMGAGGPYEQYF
TRBV7-6	TRBJ1-1	-	few	TGTGCCAGCAGCCCGCGACGGGACACTGAAGCTTTCTTT	CASSPRRDTEAFF
TRBV6-5	TRBJ2-2	-	few	TGTGCCAGCGCGATCCCGGGAGTGAACACCGGGGAGCTGTTTTTT	CASAIPGVNTGELFF
TRBV6-1	TRBJ1-5	TRBD1	-	TGTGCCAGCAGTGAAACAGGGGGCAATCAGCCCCAGCATTTT	CASSETGGNQPQHF
TRBV5-1	TRBJ1-2	-	once	TGCGCCAGCAGCGAGGGAGGAGGCTATGGCTACACCTTC	CASSEGGGYGYTF
TRBV6-5	TRBJ1-5	-	-	TGTGCCAGCAGTGGGGGTCTTCCCCAGCATTTT	CASSGGLPQHF
TRBV9	TRBJ2-3	TRBD2	-	TGTGCCAGCAGTGTTAGCGGGAGGGCCGGCACAGATACGCAGTATTTT	CASSVSGRAGTDTQYF
TRBV19	TRBJ1-1	-	-	TGTGCCAGTAGTATAACGAGGGATGACACTGAAGCTTTCTTT	CASSITRDDTEAFF
TRBV6-5	TRBJ1-6	-	-	TGTGCCAGCAGTTACGGAAGGGATTCACCCCTCCACTTT	CASSYGRDSPLHF
TRBV5-5	TRBJ2-1	TRBD1	once	TGTGCCAGCAGCACACAGACAGGGGATGAGCAGTTCTTC	CASSTQTGDEQFF
TRBV19	TRBJ2-5	TRBD1	-	TGTGCCAGTAGTATCCCAGGGGGCGCGGAGACCCAGTACTTC	CASSIPGGAETQYF
TRBV28	TRBJ1-1	TRBD1	-	TGTGCCAGCAGTCCCGGGGACAGGCAAGACACTGAAGCTTTCTTT	CASSPGDRQDTEAFF
TRBV7-9	TRBJ1-1	-	-	TGTGCCAGCAGCTTAGTAGGACTGAACACTGAAGCTTTCTTT	CASSLVGLNTEAFF
TRBV27	TRBJ2-2	-	few	TGTGCCAGCAGGGCGCTAGCTCACACCGGGGAGCTGTTTTTT	CASRALAHTGELFF
TRBV29-1	TRBJ2-3	TRBD1	-	TGCAGCGTTGGACAGGGGTTGGTGGATACGCAGTATTTT	CSVGQGLVDTQYF
TRBV6-4	TRBJ1-2	-	-	TGTGCCAGCAGTAGTCCCACCGGGACACCCAACCCTTATGGCTACACCTTC	CASSSPTGTPNPYGYTF
TRBV13	TRBJ1-4	-	-	TGTGCCAGCCAACTTCGGGGACGTAATGAAAAACTGTTTTTT	CASQLRGRNEKLFF
TRBV30	TRBJ1-4	-	-	TGTGCCTGGGATAGGTCAGGGGTTAATGAAAAACTGTTTTTT	CAWDRSGVNEKLFF
TRBV5-1	TRBJ1-1	-	-	TGCGCCAGCAGCTTGGAGGGCAGGGGAGTCACTGAAGCTTTCTTT	CASSLEGRGVTEAFF
TRBV19	TRBJ2-1	-	-	TGTGCCAGTAGTATTCCGCGCGGCGTCGGGAGTCAGCAGTTCTTC	CASSIPRGVGSQQFF
TRBV19	TRBJ1-5	TRBD1	-	TGTGCCAGTAGTAGGGGGGGCCTGACAGGGGATGGCAATCAGCCCCAGCATTTT	CASSRGGLTGDGNQPQHF
TRBV28	TRBJ2-3	-	-	TGTGCCAGCAGTTCCCTGGGGGATACTAGTGAAGGCACAGATACGCAGTATTTT	CASSSLGDTSEGTDTQYF
TRBV7-2	TRBJ2-2	-	-	TGTGCCAGCAGCCTTCTAGTGAACACCGGGGAGCTGTTTTTT	CASSLLVNTGELFF